A single sample gave rise to the 13 T cell receptor beta chains below, sequenced in a study of T cell responses to AZD1222 COVID-19 vaccine. Libraries were prepared by immunoSEQ multiplex PCR; TCRdb keeps only in-frame clonotypes and omits some of them. The sample has about 120,000 clones, approximately 87% seen once; the top ten hold 10% to 15%. Specimen: peripheral blood, collected on day 0 of AZD1222 vaccination. Receptors originate from an adult in good health.

This chain connects TRBV3-1 (or the pseudogene TRBV3-2) to TRBJ2-2; perhaps TRBD1 as D (6 bases). The CDR3 is 14 amino acids. The germline gives CDR1 LGHDT, CDR2 YNNKEL (reference sequence). V lost 3 bases to trimming and J lost 2 bases, with 7 bases between them. CDR3 protein: CASSHRGNTGELFF. The CDR3 DNA reads as TGTGCCAGCAGCCACAGGGGTAACACCGGGGAGCTGTTTTTT.

The CDR3 loop is CASSIFLGGTTTDTQYF. DNA of the CDR3: TGTGCCAGTAGTATATTCTTGGGCGGGACAACCACAGATACGCAGTATTTT. The rearrangement links TRBV19 to TRBJ2-3; D assignment may be TRBD1 or TRBD2 (6 bases each). Looked up from germline, CDR1 is LNHDA and CDR2 is SQIVND (reference sequence). The CDR3 extends over 17 amino acids. V lost 2 bases, J lost 2 bases, and 17 bases lay in between.

Of note for this clone: This same CDR3 is encoded by further DNA sequences in the sample. The V call is TRBV12-3 or TRBV12-4, the J call TRBJ1-1, with D unclear. The CDR3 contains 12 residues. V dropped 3 bases and J dropped 4 bases, with 6 bases sitting between them. The CDR3: CASSFMGTEAFF. The CDR3 DNA follows: TGTGCCAGCAGTTTCATGGGCACTGAAGCTTTCTTT.

The V call is TRBV18, the J call TRBJ1-2; D uncertain. In germline, CDR1 is KGHSH, CDR2 LQKENI. Trimming pared 0 bases from V and 2 bases from J, leaving 10 bases between. The CDR3 has 15 residues. CDR3 sequence reads: CASSPPNIGNYGYTF. The CDR3 coding sequence is TGTGCCAGCTCACCACCGAATATAGGAAACTATGGCTACACCTTC.

This clone was counted only a few times. This chain connects TRBV6-4 to TRBJ2-2; a weak D match, TRBD2 (6 bases). In germline, CDR1 is MRHNA, CDR2 SNTAGT. The V and J ends lost 7 bases and 7 bases respectively, with 16 bases between them. This CDR3 has 14 residues. This CDR3 is CASKVRQGGGELFF. CDR3 bases: TGTGCCAGCAAAGTGCGGCAGGGAGGCGGGGAGCTGTTTTTT.

This clone was counted a few times. The chain links TRBV27 to TRBJ1-1; tentatively, D is TRBD1 (6 bases). CDR1 MNHEY and CDR2 SMNVEV come from the germline V gene (reference sequence). The CDR3 is made up of 13 amino acids. V lost 2 bases, J lost 4 bases, and 8 bases lay in between. CDR3 coding DNA: TGTGCCAGCAGTTTACAGGGGAGCACTGAAGCTTTCTTT. This encodes CASSLQGSTEAFF.

This clone came up once. V usage is TRBV6-6 and J usage is TRBJ2-7, with TRBD1 identical over 7 bases. Germline loops: CDR1 MNHNY, CDR2 SVGAGI (reference sequence). The CDR3 extends over 14 amino acids. V lost 0 bases and J lost 5; bases outside the gene matches: 4. The CDR3 region has the DNA TGTGCCAGCAGTTACTCACAGGGGCGGAACGAGCAGTACTTC. Protein product: CASSYSQGRNEQYF.

This rearrangement joins TRBV18 to TRBJ1-2; the match to TRBD1 covers 7 bases. The V segment lost 0 bases and the J segment 1 base; nucleotides outside the gene matches: 5. Germline CDR1 and CDR2: KGHSH and LQKENI. The CDR3 loop spans 16 amino acids. The chain's CDR3 is CASSPPVQGVNYGYTF. CDR3 DNA sequence: TGTGCCAGCTCACCACCGGTCCAGGGGGTTAACTATGGCTACACCTTC.

This sequence joins TRBV28 and TRBJ2-2; D remains ambiguous. This CDR3 has 12 amino acids. V was pared by 3 bases and J by 7 bases, with 6 bases between. From germline, CDR1 is MDHEN and CDR2 SYDVKM. For the CDR3, the DNA is TGTGCCAGCAGTTTCACGGTCGGGGAGCTGTTTTTT. Translation gives CASSFTVGELFF.

The gene calls are TRBV18 and TRBJ1-2; D remains unclear. Germline V gives CDR1 KGHSH, CDR2 LQKENI. The CDR3 totals 11 residues. V lost 4 bases to trimming and J lost 8 bases, with 8 bases between them. The CDR3 region has the DNA TGTGCCAGCTCACTTTTGGGGGGCTACACCTTC. It is translated as CASSLLGGYTF.

This sequence joins TRBV6-5 and TRBJ1-2; 7 nucleotides agree with TRBD1. V lost 6 bases, J lost 6 bases, and 16 bases stayed unmatched. Looked up from germline, CDR1 is MNHEY and CDR2 is SVGAGI. The CDR3 sequence is 16 residues long. The CDR3 loop reads CASRYHRGRGGHGYTF. As DNA, the CDR3 is TGTGCCAGCAGATACCACAGGGGCCGGGGCGGGCATGGCTACACCTTC.

The V gene is TRBV5-4, the J gene TRBJ2-2; unclear D gene. V was trimmed by 0 bases and J by 7 bases, leaving 13 bases between them. Germline CDR1 SGHNT, CDR2 YYREEE (reference sequence). The CDR3 covers 15 residues. As DNA, the CDR3 is TGTGCCAGCAGCTTGGATCTAAGTGGCAGCGGGGAGCTGTTTTTT. Amino acids: CASSLDLSGSGELFF.

The CDR3, as DNA: TGTGCCAGCAGTTTTGGCGGCAGGGCGGGTAATGAAAAACTGTTTTTT. Its translation: CASSFGGRAGNEKLFF. The rearrangement joins TRBV5-5 to TRBJ1-4; tentatively, D is TRBD1 (5 bases). This CDR3 spans 16 amino acids. The germline V and J ends were trimmed by 5 bases and 4 bases, with 18 bases remaining between them. Germline loops: CDR1 SGHKS, CDR2 YYEKEE (reference sequence).